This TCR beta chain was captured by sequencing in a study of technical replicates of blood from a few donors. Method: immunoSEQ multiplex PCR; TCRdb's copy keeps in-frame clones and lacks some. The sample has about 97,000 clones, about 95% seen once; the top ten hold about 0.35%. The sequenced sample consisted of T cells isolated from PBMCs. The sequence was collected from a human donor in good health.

CDR3 protein: CASSFSGPLSYEQYF. The CDR3, as DNA: TGTGCCAGCAGCTTCTCAGGGCCCCTCTCCTACGAGCAGTACTTC. The chain joins TRBV7-9 to TRBJ2-7, with D possibly being TRBD1 (5 bases). The germline V gene has CDR1 SEHNR and CDR2 FQNEAQ (reference sequence). The CDR3 sequence is 15 residues long. V was cut by 3 bases and J by 0 bases, with 12 bases left in between. The full variable domain, in which reference TRBV7-9 and TRBJ2-7 provide the parts outside the CDR3, is DTGVSQNPRHKITKRGQNVTFRCDPISEHNRLYWYRQTLGQGPEFLTYFQNEAQLEKSRLLSDRFSAERPKGSFSTLEIQRTEQGDSAMYLCASSFSGPLSYEQYFGPGTRLTVT.